This T cell receptor (beta chain) originates from a study of CXCR3-negative and CXCR3-positive naive CD8 T cells. Study-wide results and caveats: TRB CDR3s were more hydrophobic in CXCR3-positive than in CXCR3-negative naive cells. Unlike memory cells, which differed, naive CXCR3-negative and CXCR3-positive cells had similar TRBV-TRBJ usage.

The length of the CDR3 is 16 residues. CDR1 is MDHEN, CDR2 SYDVKM, per germline. The method, 5' RACE with UMI labels, was used to prepare the TRB cDNA libraries. TCRdb reprocessed the 5' RACE reads and reports one entry per CDR3 protein, with no DNA. The repertoire table contains over 70,000 distinct CDR3 sequences. Remarks on this clonotype: Its antigen remains unidentified.

The V gene is TRBV28, the J gene TRBJ2-5; the TRBD1 assignment by TCRdb is unverifiable without DNA. The receptor comes from a human donor in good health. Some clones in this sample may be carry-over from other donors' samples. Material: naive CXCR3+ CD8+ T cells from blood. Subset described: CD45RO-CCR7+CD27+CD95- naive CD8+ T cells expressing CXCR3 (TNR3+). The CDR3: CASSLWRDGTRETQYF.